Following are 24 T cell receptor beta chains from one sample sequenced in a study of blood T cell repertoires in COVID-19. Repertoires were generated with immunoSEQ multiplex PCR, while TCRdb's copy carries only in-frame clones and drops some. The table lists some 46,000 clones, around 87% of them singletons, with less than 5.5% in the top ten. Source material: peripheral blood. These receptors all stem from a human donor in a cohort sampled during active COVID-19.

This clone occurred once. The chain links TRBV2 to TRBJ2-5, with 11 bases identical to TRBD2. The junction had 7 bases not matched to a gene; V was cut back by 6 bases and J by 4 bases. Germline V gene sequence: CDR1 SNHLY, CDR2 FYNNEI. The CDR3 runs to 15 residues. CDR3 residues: CASRPSGRRSETQYF. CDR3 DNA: TGTGCCAGCAGGCCTAGCGGGAGGCGGTCAGAGACCCAGTACTTC.

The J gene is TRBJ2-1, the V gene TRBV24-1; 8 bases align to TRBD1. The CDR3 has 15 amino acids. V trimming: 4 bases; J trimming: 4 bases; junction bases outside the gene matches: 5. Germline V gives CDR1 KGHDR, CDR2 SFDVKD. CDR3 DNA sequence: TGTGCCACCAGTGACCCCGGGACAGGTTACAATGAGCAGTTCTTC. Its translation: CATSDPGTGYNEQFF.

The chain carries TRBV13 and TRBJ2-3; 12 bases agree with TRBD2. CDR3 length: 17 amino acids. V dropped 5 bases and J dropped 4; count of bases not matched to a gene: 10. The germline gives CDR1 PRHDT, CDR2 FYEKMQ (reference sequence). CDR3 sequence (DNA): TGTGCCAGCAGCCAGGGGGCTAGCGGGAGGGCCTCAGATACGCAGTATTTT. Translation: CASSQGASGRASDTQYF.

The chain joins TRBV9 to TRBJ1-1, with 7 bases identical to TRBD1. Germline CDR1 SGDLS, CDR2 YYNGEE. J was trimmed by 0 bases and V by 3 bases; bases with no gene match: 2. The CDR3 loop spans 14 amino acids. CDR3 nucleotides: TGTGCCAGCAGCGAGGGGGCCCTGAACACTGAAGCTTTCTTT. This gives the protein CASSEGALNTEAFF.

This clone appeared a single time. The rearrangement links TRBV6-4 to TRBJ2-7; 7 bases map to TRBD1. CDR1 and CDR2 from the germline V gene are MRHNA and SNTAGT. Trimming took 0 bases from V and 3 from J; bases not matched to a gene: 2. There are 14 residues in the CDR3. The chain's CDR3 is CASSDSTGLYEQYF. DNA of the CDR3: TGTGCCAGCAGTGACTCGACAGGGCTCTACGAGCAGTACTTC.

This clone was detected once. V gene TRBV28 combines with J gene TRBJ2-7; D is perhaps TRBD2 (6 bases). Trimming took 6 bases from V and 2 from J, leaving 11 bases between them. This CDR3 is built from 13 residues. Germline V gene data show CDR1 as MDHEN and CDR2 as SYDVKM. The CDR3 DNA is TGTGCCAGCAGGGGAGGAGGGGCCTACGAGCAGTACTTC. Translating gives CASRGGGAYEQYF.

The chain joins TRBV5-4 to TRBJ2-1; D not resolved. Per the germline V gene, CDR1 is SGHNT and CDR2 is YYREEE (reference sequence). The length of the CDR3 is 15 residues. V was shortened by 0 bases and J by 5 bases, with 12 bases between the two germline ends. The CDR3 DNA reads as TGTGCCAGCAGCTTGGGTAGATCCCCCAACAATGAGCAGTTCTTC. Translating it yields CASSLGRSPNNEQFF.

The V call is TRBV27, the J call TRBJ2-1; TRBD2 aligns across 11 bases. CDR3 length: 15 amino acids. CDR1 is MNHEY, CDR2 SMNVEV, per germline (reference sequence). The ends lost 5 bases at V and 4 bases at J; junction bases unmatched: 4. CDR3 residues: CASSLGTSGYNEQFF. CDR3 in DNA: TGTGCCAGCAGTCTCGGGACTAGCGGTTACAATGAGCAGTTCTTC.

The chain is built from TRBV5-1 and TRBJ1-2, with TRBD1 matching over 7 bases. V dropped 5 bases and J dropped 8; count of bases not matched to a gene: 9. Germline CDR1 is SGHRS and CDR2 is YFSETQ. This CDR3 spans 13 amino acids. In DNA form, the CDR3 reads TGCGCCAGCAGAGAAGGAGGACAGGCCGGCTACACCTTC. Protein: CASREGGQAGYTF.

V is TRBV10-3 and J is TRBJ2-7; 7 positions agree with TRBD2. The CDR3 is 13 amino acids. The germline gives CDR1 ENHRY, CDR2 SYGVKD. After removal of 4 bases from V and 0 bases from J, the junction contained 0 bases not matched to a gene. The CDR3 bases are TGTGCCATCAGTGGGACTAGCTCCTACGAGCAGTACTTC. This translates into CAISGTSSYEQYF.

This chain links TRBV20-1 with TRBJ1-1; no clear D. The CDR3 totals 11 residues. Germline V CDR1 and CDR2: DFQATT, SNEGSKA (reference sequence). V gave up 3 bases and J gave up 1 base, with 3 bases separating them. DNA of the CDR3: TGCAGTGCTAGGAGGAACACTGAAGCTTTCTTT. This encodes CSARRNTEAFF.

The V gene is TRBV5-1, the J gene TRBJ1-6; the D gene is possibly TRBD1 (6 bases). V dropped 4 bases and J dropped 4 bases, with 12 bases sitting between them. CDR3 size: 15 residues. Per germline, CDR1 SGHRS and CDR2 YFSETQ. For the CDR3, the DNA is TGCGCCAGCAGCCCTTGGGGGCCTTATAATTCACCCCTCCACTTT. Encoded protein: CASSPWGPYNSPLHF.

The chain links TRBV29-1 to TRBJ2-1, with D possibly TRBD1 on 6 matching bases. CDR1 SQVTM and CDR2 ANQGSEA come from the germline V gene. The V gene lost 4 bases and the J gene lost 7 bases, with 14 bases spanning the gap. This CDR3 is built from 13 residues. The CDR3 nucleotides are TGCAGCGTTGGCTGGACAGCATCAAATGAGCAGTTCTTC. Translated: CSVGWTASNEQFF.

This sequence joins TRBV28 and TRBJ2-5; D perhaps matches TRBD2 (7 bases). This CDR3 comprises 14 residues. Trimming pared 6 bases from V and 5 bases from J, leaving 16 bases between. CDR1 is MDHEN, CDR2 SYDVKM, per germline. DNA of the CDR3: TGTGCCAGCAGGCGAGGGGGGGCGCCGGAGACCCAGTACTTC. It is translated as CASRRGGAPETQYF.

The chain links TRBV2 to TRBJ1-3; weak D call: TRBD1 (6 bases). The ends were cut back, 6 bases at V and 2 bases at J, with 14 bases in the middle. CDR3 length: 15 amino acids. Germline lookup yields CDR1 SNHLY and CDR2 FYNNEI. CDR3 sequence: CASSKDRGPGNTIYF. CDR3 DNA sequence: TGTGCCAGCAGCAAGGACAGAGGACCTGGAAACACCATATATTTT. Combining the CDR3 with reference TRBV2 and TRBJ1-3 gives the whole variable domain EPEVTQTPSHQVTQMGQEVILRCVPISNHLYFYWYRQILGQKVEFLVSFYNNEISEKSEIFDDQFSVERPDGSNFTLKIRSTKLEDSAMYFCASSKDRGPGNTIYFGEGSWLTVV.

For the CDR3, the DNA is TGTGCCAGCACCCGAAGGGAGGGTGGGACTCCAACCCCCGGGGAGCTGTTTTTT. As protein: CASTRREGGTPTPGELFF. This sequence joins TRBV2 and TRBJ2-2, with 7 bases matching TRBD2. The CDR3 totals 18 residues. Germline V gene data show CDR1 as SNHLY and CDR2 as FYNNEI. The V gene end was trimmed by 7 bases and the J gene end by 6 bases; junction bases not matched to a gene: 20.

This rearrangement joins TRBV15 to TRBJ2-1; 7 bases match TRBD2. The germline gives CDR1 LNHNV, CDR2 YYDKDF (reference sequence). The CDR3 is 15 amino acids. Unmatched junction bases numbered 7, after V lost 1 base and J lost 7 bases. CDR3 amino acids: CATSRGGGFGNEQFF. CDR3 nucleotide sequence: TGTGCCACCAGCAGAGGGGGGGGTTTTGGAAATGAGCAGTTCTTC. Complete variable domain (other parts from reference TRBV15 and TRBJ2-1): DAMVIQNPRYQVTQFGKPVTLSCSQTLNHNVMYWYQQKSSQAPKLLFHYYDKDFNNEADTPDNFQSRRPNTSFCFLDIRSPGLGDTAMYLCATSRGGGFGNEQFFGPGTRLTVL.

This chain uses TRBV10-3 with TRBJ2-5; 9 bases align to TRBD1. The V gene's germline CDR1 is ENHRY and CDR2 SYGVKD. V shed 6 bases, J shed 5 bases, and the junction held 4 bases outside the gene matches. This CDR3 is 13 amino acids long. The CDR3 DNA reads TGTGCCATCAGGGGACAGGGACGTGAGACCCAGTACTTC. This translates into CAIRGQGRETQYF.

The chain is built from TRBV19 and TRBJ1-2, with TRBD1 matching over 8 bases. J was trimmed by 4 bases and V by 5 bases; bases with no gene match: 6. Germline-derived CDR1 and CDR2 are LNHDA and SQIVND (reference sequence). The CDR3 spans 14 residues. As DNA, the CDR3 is TGTGCCAGTAGTCAACCAGGGGGCATCTATGGCTACACCTTC. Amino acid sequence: CASSQPGGIYGYTF. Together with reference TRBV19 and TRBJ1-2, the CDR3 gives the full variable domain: DGGITQSPKYLFRKEGQNVTLSCEQNLNHDAMYWYRQDPGQGLRLIYYSQIVNDFQKGDIAEGYSVSREKKESFPLTVTSAQKNPTAFYLCASSQPGGIYGYTFGSGTRLTVV.

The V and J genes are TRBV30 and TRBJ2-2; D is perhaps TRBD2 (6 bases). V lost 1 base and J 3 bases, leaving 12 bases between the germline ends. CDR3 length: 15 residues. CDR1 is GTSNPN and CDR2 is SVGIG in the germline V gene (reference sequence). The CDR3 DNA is TGTGCCTGGAGTGAGGCAGGGAGGTACACCGGGGAGCTGTTTTTT. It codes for CAWSEAGRYTGELFF.

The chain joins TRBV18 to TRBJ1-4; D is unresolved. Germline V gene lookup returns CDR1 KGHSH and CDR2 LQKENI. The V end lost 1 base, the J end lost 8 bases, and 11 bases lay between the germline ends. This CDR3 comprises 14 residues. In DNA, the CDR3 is TGTGCCAGCTCACCACGGAGCGAATTCGAAAAACTGTTTTTT. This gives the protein CASSPRSEFEKLFF.

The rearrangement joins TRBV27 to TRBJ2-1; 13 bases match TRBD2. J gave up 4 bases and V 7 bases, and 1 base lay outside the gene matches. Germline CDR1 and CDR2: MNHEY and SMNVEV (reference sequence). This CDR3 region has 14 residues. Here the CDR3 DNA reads TGTGCCAGCACGGGACTAGCGGGATACAATGAGCAGTTCTTC. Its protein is CASTGLAGYNEQFF.

Written as DNA, the CDR3 is TGTGCCAGTAGTGGACAGGGGCGGAATAATTCACCCCTCCACTTT. It is translated as CASSGQGRNNSPLHF. The rearrangement links TRBV19 to TRBJ1-6; TRBD1 matches 9 bases. V was clipped by 5 bases and J by 5 bases; unmatched bases: 4. This CDR3 is 15 amino acids long. CDR1 is LNHDA and CDR2 is SQIVND in the germline V gene (reference sequence).

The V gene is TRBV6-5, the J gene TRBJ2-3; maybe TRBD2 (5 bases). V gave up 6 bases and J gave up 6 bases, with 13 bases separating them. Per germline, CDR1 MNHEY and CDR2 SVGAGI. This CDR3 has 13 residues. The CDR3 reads CASSATRTDTQYF. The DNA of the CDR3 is TGTGCCAGCAGCGCAACTAGAACCGATACGCAGTATTTT.